This TCR beta chain was captured in a study of regulatory T cells in long-lasting Graves disease. This clonotype was counted only a few times. Its antigen remains unidentified. A much larger clone differs from this one at a single base, so this may be a read error. V shed 5 bases, J shed 1 base, and the junction held 3 bases outside the gene matches. The germline gives CDR1 MNHNS, CDR2 SASEGT. The CDR3 totals 15 residues. Building the TCR beta libraries relied on iRepertoire HTBI primers, and CDR3 regions underwent Arm-PCR. TCRdb recomputed calls from the multiplex PCR reads with MiXCR, one row per CDR3 protein. The sample has fewer than 650,000 distinct CDR3 sequences, 15% to 20% seen once. The time point was: newly diagnosed GD, antithyroid drugs for less than 3 months. The TCR library was made from RNA extracted from PBMCs. As a group, patients came from one endocrinology department in Xi'an, China.

Study outcomes and limitations: Persistent Graves' patients possessed reduced TCR diversity relative to recently diagnosed ones.

The sample was also reused in another study, on T cells in Graves' hyperthyroidism and ophthalmopathy.

The sample in question was peripheral blood mononuclear cells (PBMCs), obtained at new diagnosis, from a patient treated with antithyroid drugs. This receptor was obtained from a man aged 18 to 29 with Graves disease. The V and J genes are TRBV6-1 and TRBJ2-1; 9 bases map to TRBD2. The CDR3 sequence: CASSPSGVSYNEQFF. Written as DNA, the CDR3 is TGTGCCAGCAGTCCTAGCGGGGTTTCCTACAATGAGCAGTTCTTC.